The 17 T cell receptor beta chains below all came from one sample that was sequenced in a study of blood T cell repertoires in COVID-19. The protocol was immunoSEQ multiplex PCR, while the TCRdb copy is restricted to in-frame clones and leaves out a portion. The table lists 130,000 to 150,000 clones, more than 75% of them singletons, with more than 4% in the top ten. Sequencing used peripheral blood. The receptor source for this set is a woman in her thirties or forties with acute or convalescent COVID-19.

This clone came up once. The chain carries TRBV3-1 (or the pseudogene TRBV3-2) and TRBJ1-1; D uncertain. Per germline, CDR1 LGHDT and CDR2 YNNKEL (reference sequence). CDR3 length: 12 amino acids. With 4 bases removed from V and 12 bases from J, the gap between germline ends came to 15 bases. This CDR3 reads CASSPDSEKPFF. CDR3 sequence (DNA): TGTGCCAGCAGCCCGGACTCAGAGAAACCTTTCTTT.

CDR3 in DNA: TGTGCCAGCAGTGTAATAGCGGGGGGCTACTCCTACGAGCAGTACTTC. It is translated as CASSVIAGGYSYEQYF. This chain uses TRBV28 with TRBJ2-7, with TRBD2 matching 10 bases. The germline V gene has CDR1 MDHEN and CDR2 SYDVKM. The CDR3 spans 16 residues. J lost 0 bases, V lost 5 bases, and 7 bases had no gene match.

The chain recombines TRBV7-3 with TRBJ1-1, with D unclear. Germline V gene lookup returns CDR1 SGHTA and CDR2 FQGTGA. The CDR3 has 14 amino acids. Trimming left V 1 base short and J 1 base short, with 7 bases between. CDR3 sequence reads: CASSLMGSNTEAFF. The CDR3 nucleotides are TGTGCCAGCAGCTTAATGGGCTCGAACACTGAAGCTTTCTTT.

This clone was seen once. V usage is TRBV25-1 and J usage is TRBJ1-4; maybe TRBD1 (5 bases). Trimming stripped 1 base from V and 2 bases from J, with 11 bases between. The germline gives CDR1 MGHDK, CDR2 SYGVNS. CDR3 length: 16 residues. The CDR3 spells CASSEWGEGTNEKLFF. CDR3 DNA: TGTGCCAGCAGTGAATGGGGGGAGGGGACTAATGAAAAACTGTTTTTT.

This chain links TRBV5-6 with TRBJ2-7, with D maybe TRBD2 (5 bases). The V end was cut by 4 bases, the J end by 1 base, with 18 bases between. CDR1 is SGHDT, CDR2 YYEEEE, per germline. The CDR3 runs 16 residues. CDR3 amino acids: CASSGMRSAGSYEQYF. CDR3 sequence (DNA): TGTGCCAGCAGCGGAATGAGATCGGCGGGTTCCTACGAGCAGTACTTC.

The chain is built from TRBV7-9 and TRBJ1-2; D is possibly TRBD1 (5 bases). CDR3 length equals 15 residues. Germline values: CDR1 SEHNR, CDR2 FQNEAQ (reference sequence). V dropped 0 bases and J dropped 6 bases, with 14 bases sitting between them. The CDR3 DNA reads as TGTGCCAGCAGCTTAGCGGTCGGGGGGGGTGATGGCTACACCTTC. Its protein product is CASSLAVGGGDGYTF.

In this sample, this clone turned up a few times. The chain combines TRBV6-6 with TRBJ1-3, with D possibly TRBD1 on 6 matching bases. The CDR3 has 14 amino acids. Germline-derived CDR1 and CDR2 are MNHNY and SVGAGI (reference sequence). V was trimmed by 0 bases and J by 9 bases, leaving 12 bases between them. CDR3 in amino acids: CASSYSDLGATIYF. The CDR3, as DNA: TGTGCCAGCAGTTACTCGGATTTGGGGGCCACCATATATTTT.

The chain uses TRBV7-9 and TRBJ1-1, with TRBD1 matching 9 bases. Losses at the gene ends were 0 bases for V and 3 bases for J; bases not matched to a gene: 5. The length of the CDR3 is 16 residues. The germline gives CDR1 SEHNR, CDR2 FQNEAQ (reference sequence). CDR3 in DNA: TGTGCCAGCAGCTTAGCGCACAGACAGGGGGACACTGAAGCTTTCTTT. It encodes CASSLAHRQGDTEAFF.

The chain has TRBV5-4 and TRBJ1-2, with D unclear. V was cut by 2 bases and J by 4 bases, with 6 bases left in between. This CDR3 is built from 12 residues. CDR1 is SGHNT, CDR2 YYREEE, per germline (reference sequence). The CDR3 region is CASSLNSYGYTF. The CDR3 bases are TGTGCCAGCAGCTTAAATAGCTATGGCTACACCTTC.

This chain connects TRBV19 to TRBJ2-7; 10 nucleotides match TRBD1. The CDR3 is 15 amino acids. Germline V CDR1 and CDR2: LNHDA, SQIVND (reference sequence). Trimming at V came to 5 bases and at J to 4 bases, leaving 8 bases not matched to a gene. The CDR3 is CASSFPGQGRYEQYF. As DNA, the CDR3 is TGTGCCAGTAGTTTCCCGGGACAGGGGAGGTACGAGCAGTACTTC.

This clone was seen a few times. This rearrangement joins TRBV6-5 to TRBJ1-2; tentative D call: TRBD1 (5 bases). CDR3 length: 14 residues. Trimming shortened V by 0 bases and J by 6 bases, and 11 bases separated the two germline ends. Germline CDR1 reads MNHEY; CDR2 reads SVGAGI. The CDR3 loop is CASSYSGLGDGYTF. For the CDR3, the DNA is TGTGCCAGCAGTTACTCCGGACTAGGGGATGGCTACACCTTC.

The V call is TRBV25-1, the J call TRBJ1-6; D is undetermined. This CDR3 is built from 15 residues. Germline V CDR1 and CDR2: MGHDK, SYGVNS. Trimming pared 4 bases from V and 0 bases from J, leaving 7 bases between. The CDR3 DNA reads as TGTGCCAGCAGTGCTACGAGCTCCTATAATTCACCCCTCCACTTT. Translated, it gives CASSATSSYNSPLHF.

The V call is TRBV3-1 (or the pseudogene TRBV3-2), the J call TRBJ2-3; D ambiguous. The V gene lost 0 bases and the J gene lost 1 base, with 17 bases spanning the gap. CDR3 size: 18 residues. The germline gives CDR1 LGHDT, CDR2 YNNKEL (reference sequence). The CDR3 DNA sequence: TGTGCCAGCAGCCAAGATCTAGAACTGCCACGGGGCACAGATACGCAGTATTTT. Translation: CASSQDLELPRGTDTQYF.

V is TRBV7-6 and J is TRBJ2-2; 10 nucleotides match TRBD1. Germline lookup yields CDR1 SGHVS and CDR2 FNYEAQ. The CDR3 runs 17 residues. Trimming at V came to 1 base and at J to 3 bases, leaving 5 bases not matched to a gene. The CDR3 DNA reads as TGTGCCAGCAGCTTAGGGCGGACAGGGGGTCACACCGGGGAGCTGTTTTTT. Translated, it gives CASSLGRTGGHTGELFF.

This chain uses TRBV5-1 with TRBJ1-1; tentative D call: TRBD1 (5 bases). The V gene's germline CDR1 is SGHRS and CDR2 YFSETQ. V was pared by 6 bases and J by 3 bases, with 12 bases between. This CDR3 contains 13 residues. This CDR3 reads CASTPWGDTEAFF. As DNA, the CDR3 is TGCGCCAGCACCCCATGGGGGGACACTGAAGCTTTCTTT.

This chain uses TRBV6-2 or TRBV6-3 with TRBJ2-1; 10 positions match TRBD1. Germline V gene sequence: CDR1 MNHEY, CDR2 SVGEGT. V was pared by 7 bases and J by 8 bases, with 11 bases of the junction left unmatched. This CDR3 region has 15 residues. In DNA, the CDR3 is TGTGCCAGCAACCCACCGGGACAGGGGTTCGATGAGCAGTTCTTC. Protein: CASNPPGQGFDEQFF.

The chain couples TRBV19 to TRBJ1-3; 8 bases fit TRBD1. V shed 3 bases and J 3 bases; nucleotides not matched to a gene: 4. CDR1 and CDR2 from the germline V gene are LNHDA and SQIVND (reference sequence). The length of the CDR3 is 15 residues. The CDR3 region is CASSIQGASGNTIYF. CDR3 nucleotide sequence: TGTGCCAGTAGTATTCAGGGGGCAAGTGGAAACACCATATATTTT.